Described below is a single T cell receptor (beta chain) sequence and its context. The antigen is not known. The CDR3 loop spans 15 amino acids. Germline assignment: CDR1 SGHVS and CDR2 FQNEAQ. Trimming took 1 base from V and 1 from J; bases not matched to a gene: 0. The sample originates from a study of cytomegalovirus exposure and HLA in healthy donors. Study in general: From donors who were HLA-typed, an early data release held approximately 84 million unique TCRs. Study results and limitations: In terms of immune exposure information, only CMV serostatus was available. Most of the CMV-associated TCR beta chains (in a later analysis) appeared to be HLA-restricted.

The PCR had 60 Vbeta and 13 Jbeta primers. Here immunoSEQ multiplex PCR was the method, and the copy in TCRdb shows in-frame clones only, minus some. The table has around 160,000 clones, about 75% seen once. The sequence derives from a woman in her thirties or forties in good health and CMV-seropositive. What was sequenced was PBMCs. The rearrangement joins TRBV7-8 to TRBJ2-2; 7 bases line up with TRBD2. This CDR3 reads CASSLVAGNTGELFF. The CDR3 DNA sequence: TGTGCCAGCAGCTTAGTAGCGGGGAACACCGGGGAGCTGTTTTTT.